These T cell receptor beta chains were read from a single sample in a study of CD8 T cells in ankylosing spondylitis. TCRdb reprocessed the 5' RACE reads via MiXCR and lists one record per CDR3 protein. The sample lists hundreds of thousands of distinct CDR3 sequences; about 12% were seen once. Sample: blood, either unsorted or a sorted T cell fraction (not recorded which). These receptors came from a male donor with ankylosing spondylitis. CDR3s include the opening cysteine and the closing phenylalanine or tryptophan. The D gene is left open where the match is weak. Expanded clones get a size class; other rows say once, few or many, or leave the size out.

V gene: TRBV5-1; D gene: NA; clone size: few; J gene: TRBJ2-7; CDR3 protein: CASSSAGPPYEQYF; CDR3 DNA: TGCGCCAGCAGCTCAGCGGGTCCCCCCTACGAGCAGTACTTC
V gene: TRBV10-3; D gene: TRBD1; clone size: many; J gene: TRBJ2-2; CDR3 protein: CAISGTGTGNTGELFF; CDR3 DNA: TGTGCCATCAGTGGAACCGGGACAGGGAACACCGGGGAGCTGTTTTTT
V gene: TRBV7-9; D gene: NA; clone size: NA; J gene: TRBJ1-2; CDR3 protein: CASSSSGTGGGYTF; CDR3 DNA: TGTGCCAGCAGCTCGTCAGGGACGGGGGGTGGCTACACCTTC
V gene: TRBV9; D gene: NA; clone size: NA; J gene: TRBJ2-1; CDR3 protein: CASSVGFHEQFF; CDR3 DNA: TGTGCCAGCAGCGTAGGGTTCCATGAGCAGTTCTTC
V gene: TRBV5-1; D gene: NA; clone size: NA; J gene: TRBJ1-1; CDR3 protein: CASSLGPGSDTEAFF; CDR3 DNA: TGCGCCAGCAGCTTGGGCCCCGGGTCCGACACTGAAGCTTTCTTT
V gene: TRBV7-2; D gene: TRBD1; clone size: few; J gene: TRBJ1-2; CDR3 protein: CASTDRGQDYGYTF; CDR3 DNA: TGTGCCAGCACCGACAGGGGGCAAGACTATGGCTACACCTTC
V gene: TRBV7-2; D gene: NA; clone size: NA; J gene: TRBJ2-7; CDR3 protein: CASSLLRGNYEQYF; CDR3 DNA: TGTGCCAGCAGCTTACTGCGGGGAAACTACGAGCAGTACTTC
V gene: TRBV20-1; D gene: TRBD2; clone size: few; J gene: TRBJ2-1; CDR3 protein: CSAELLAGGDEQFF; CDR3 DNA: TGCAGTGCTGAATTACTAGCGGGGGGTGATGAGCAGTTCTTC
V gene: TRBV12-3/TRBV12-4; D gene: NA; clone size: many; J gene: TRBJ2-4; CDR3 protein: CASSLGTVLAKNIQYF; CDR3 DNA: TGTGCCAGCAGTTTAGGTACAGTACTAGCCAAAAACATTCAGTACTTC
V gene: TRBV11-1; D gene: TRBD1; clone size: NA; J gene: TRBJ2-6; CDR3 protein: CASSSPGTGGVSGANVLTF; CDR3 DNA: TGTGCCAGCAGCTCCCCCGGGACAGGGGGCGTCTCTGGGGCCAACGTCCTGACTTTC
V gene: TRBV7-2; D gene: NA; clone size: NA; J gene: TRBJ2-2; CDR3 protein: CASSLGGQGGAGELFF; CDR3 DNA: TGTGCCAGCAGCTTAGGTGGCCAGGGAGGCGCCGGGGAGCTGTTTTTT
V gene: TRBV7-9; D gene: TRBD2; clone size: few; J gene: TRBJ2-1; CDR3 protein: CASSPLGLVTNEQFF; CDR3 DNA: TGTGCCAGCAGCCCCCTGGGACTAGTGACGAATGAGCAGTTCTTC
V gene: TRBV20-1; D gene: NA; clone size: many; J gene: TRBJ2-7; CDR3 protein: CSAAAGLTYEQYF; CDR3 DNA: TGCAGTGCTGCCGCCGGGTTAACCTACGAGCAGTACTTC
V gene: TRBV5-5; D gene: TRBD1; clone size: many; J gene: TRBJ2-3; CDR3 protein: CASSWGTGLPDTQYF; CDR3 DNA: TGTGCCAGCAGCTGGGGGACAGGGTTACCCGATACGCAGTATTTT
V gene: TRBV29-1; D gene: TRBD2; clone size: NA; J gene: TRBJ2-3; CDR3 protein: CSVEGPGGDTQYF; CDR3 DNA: TGCAGCGTTGAAGGCCCGGGGGGAGATACGCAGTATTTT
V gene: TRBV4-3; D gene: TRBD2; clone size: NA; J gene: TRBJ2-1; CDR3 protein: CASSGYSGGDNEQFF; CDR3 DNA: TGCGCCAGCAGTGGGTATAGCGGGGGAGACAATGAGCAGTTCTTC
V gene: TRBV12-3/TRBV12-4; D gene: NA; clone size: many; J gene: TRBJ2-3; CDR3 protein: CASRERNTDTQYF; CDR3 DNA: TGTGCCAGCAGGGAGCGGAACACAGATACGCAGTATTTT
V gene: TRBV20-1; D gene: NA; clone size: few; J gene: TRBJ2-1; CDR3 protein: CSARDDLTYYNEQFF; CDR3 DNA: TGCAGTGCTAGAGATGACTTAACCTACTACAATGAGCAGTTCTTC
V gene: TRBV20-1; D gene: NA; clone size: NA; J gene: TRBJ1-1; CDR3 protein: CSAREEPTNTEAFF; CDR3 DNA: TGCAGTGCTAGAGAGGAGCCAACGAACACTGAAGCTTTCTTT
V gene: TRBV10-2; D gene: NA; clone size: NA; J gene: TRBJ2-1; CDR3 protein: CASSEVVAASSYNEQFF; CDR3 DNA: TGCGCCAGCAGTGAGGTGGTAGCGGCGAGCTCCTACAATGAGCAGTTCTTC
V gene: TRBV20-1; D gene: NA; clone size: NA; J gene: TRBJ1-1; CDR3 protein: CSARDLWGTMNTEAFF; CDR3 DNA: TGCAGTGCTAGAGATCTATGGGGTACGATGAACACTGAAGCTTTCTTT
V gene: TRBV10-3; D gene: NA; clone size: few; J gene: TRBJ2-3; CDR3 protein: CAASVRVASPSTDTQYF; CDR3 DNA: TGTGCCGCCAGCGTCCGGGTCGCAAGCCCTAGCACAGATACGCAGTATTTT
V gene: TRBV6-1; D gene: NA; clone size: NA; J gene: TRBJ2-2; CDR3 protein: CASKREIGNTGELFF; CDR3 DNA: TGTGCCAGCAAGAGGGAGATCGGGAACACCGGGGAGCTGTTTTTT
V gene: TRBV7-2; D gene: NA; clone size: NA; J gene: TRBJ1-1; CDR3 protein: CASSLNSGNTEAFF; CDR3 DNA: TGTGCCAGCAGCTTAAACAGCGGGAACACTGAAGCTTTCTTT
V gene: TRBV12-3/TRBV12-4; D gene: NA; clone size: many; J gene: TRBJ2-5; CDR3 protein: CASRYRETQYF; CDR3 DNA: TGTGCCAGCCGGTACCGAGAGACCCAGTACTTC
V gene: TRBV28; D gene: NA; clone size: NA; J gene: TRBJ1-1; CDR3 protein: CASSSDKQPGLAMGTEAFF; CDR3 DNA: TGTGCCAGCAGTTCAGACAAGCAACCGGGCCTCGCTATGGGGACTGAAGCTTTCTTT
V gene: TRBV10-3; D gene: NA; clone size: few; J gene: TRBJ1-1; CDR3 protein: CAINSGGGSEAFF; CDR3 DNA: TGTGCCATCAACTCGGGAGGCGGGAGTGAAGCTTTCTTT
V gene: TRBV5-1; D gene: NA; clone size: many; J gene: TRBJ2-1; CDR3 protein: CASSLVPGTEQNEQFF; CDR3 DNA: TGCGCCAGCAGCTTGGTCCCGGGGACGGAGCAAAATGAGCAGTTCTTC
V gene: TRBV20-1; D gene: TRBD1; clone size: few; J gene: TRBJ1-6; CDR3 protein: CSATGGLSPLHF; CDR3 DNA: TGCAGTGCTACAGGGGGCCTTTCACCCCTCCACTTT
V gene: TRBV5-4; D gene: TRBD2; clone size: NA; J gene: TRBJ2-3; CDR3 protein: CASSFRSGDSRLDTQYF; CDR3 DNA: TGTGCCAGCAGCTTTCGGAGCGGGGACTCCCGTCTCGATACGCAGTATTTT
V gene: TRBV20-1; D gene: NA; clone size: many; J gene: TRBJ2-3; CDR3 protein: CSAAYAGSATDTQYF; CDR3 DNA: TGCAGTGCTGCGTATGCGGGGAGCGCCACAGATACGCAGTATTTT
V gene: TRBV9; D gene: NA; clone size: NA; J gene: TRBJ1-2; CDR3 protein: CASSVDPDPYGYTF; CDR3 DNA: TGTGCCAGCAGCGTAGATCCGGATCCCTATGGCTACACCTTC
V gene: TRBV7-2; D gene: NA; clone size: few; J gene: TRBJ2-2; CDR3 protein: CASSRQSGTGELFF; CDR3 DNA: TGTGCCAGCAGCCGTCAGTCGGGAACCGGGGAGCTGTTTTTT
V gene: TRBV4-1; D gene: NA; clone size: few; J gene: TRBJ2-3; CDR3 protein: CASREGSPFRTDTQYF; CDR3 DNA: TGCGCCAGCAGGGAAGGGTCTCCTTTTCGGACAGATACGCAGTATTTT
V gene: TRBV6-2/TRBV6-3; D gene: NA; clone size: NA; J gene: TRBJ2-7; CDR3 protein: CASSLIGGGFYEQYF; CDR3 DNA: TGTGCCAGCAGCCTGATAGGGGGTGGATTTTACGAGCAGTACTTC
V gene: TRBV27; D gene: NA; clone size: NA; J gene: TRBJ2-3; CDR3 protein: CASQTTPHTDTQYF; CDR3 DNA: TGTGCCAGCCAAACGACCCCCCACACAGATACGCAGTATTTT
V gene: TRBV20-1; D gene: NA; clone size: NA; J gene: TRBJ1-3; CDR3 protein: CSAAPVGGNTIYF; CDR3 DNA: TGCAGTGCCGCTCCCGTTGGAGGAAACACCATATATTTT
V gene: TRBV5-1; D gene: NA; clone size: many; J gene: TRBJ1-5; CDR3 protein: CASSSGEVNQPQHF; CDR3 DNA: TGCGCCAGCAGCTCAGGGGAGGTGAATCAGCCCCAGCATTTT
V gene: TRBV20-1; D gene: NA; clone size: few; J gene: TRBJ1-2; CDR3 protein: CSATSRRHGYTF; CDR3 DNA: TGCAGTGCTACTTCGAGGAGGCATGGCTACACCTTC
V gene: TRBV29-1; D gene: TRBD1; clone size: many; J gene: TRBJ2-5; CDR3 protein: CSVAGGVQETQYF; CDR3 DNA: TGCAGCGTTGCAGGGGGAGTCCAAGAGACCCAGTACTTC
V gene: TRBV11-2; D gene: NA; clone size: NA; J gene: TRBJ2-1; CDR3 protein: CASSLGSGRENPNEQFF; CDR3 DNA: TGTGCCAGCAGCTTAGGCTCCGGACGGGAGAACCCCAATGAGCAGTTCTTC
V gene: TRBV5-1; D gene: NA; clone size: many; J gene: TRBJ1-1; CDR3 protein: CASSLVLATEAFF; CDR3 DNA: TGCGCCAGCAGCTTAGTTTTGGCCACTGAAGCTTTCTTT
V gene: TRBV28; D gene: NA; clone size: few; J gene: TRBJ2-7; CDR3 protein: CASSFVGRIHEQYF; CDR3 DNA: TGTGCCAGCAGTTTTGTCGGGAGAATCCACGAGCAGTACTTC
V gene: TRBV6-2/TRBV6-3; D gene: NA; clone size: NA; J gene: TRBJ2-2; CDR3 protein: CASSHPPRSTATGELFF; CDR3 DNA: TGTGCCAGCAGCCACCCTCCCCGCTCAACCGCCACCGGGGAGCTGTTTTTT
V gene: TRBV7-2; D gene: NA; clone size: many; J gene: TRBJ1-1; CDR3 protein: CASSPMGQVAFF; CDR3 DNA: TGTGCCAGCAGCCCAATGGGACAAGTAGCTTTCTTT
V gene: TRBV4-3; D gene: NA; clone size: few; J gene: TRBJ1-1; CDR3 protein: CASSHFKVGVNTEAFF; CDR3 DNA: TGCGCCAGCAGCCACTTCAAGGTGGGGGTGAACACTGAAGCTTTCTTT
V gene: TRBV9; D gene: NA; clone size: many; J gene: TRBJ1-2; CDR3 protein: CASSDLRSDYGYTF; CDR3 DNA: TGTGCCAGCAGCGACCTGAGGAGTGACTATGGCTACACCTTC
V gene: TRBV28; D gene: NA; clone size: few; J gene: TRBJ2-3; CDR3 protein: CASRIGPDTQYF; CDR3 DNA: TGTGCCAGCAGGATAGGACCAGATACGCAGTATTTT
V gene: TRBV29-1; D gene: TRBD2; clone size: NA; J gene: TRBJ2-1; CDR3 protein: CSATGTRGSYNEQFF; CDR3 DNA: TGCAGCGCCACCGGGACTAGGGGATCCTACAATGAGCAGTTCTTC
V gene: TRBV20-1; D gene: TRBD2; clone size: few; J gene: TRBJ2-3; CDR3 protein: CSASDPRGTTDTQYF; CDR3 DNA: TGCAGTGCTAGCGATCCGCGGGGGACCACAGATACGCAGTATTTT
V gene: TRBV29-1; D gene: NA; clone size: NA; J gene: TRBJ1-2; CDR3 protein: CSARDRSYGYTF; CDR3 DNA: TGCAGCGCTAGAGACAGGTCCTATGGCTACACCTTC
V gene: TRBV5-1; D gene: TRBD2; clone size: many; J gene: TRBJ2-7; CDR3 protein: CASSLGSGGTYEQYF; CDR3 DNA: TGCGCCAGCAGCTTGGGTAGCGGGGGAACCTACGAGCAGTACTTC
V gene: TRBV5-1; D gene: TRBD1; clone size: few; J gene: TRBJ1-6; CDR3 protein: CASSGFTGDSPLHF; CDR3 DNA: TGCGCCAGCAGCGGATTTACAGGGGATTCACCCCTCCACTTT